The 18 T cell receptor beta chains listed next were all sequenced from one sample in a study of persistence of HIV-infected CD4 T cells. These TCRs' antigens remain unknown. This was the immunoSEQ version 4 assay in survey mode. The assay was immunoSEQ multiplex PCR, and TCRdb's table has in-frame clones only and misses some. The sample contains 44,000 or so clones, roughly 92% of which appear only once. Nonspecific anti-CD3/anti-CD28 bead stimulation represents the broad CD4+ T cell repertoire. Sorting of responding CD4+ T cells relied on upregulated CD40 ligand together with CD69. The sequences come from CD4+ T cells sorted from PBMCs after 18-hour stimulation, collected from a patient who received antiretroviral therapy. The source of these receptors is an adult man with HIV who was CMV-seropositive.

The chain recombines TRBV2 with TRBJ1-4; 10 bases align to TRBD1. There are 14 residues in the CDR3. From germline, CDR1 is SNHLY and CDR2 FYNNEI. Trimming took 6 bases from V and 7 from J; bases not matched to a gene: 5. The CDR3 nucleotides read TGTGCCAGCAGCTACCGGGACAGGGGTGAAAAACTGTTTTTT. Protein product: CASSYRDRGEKLFF.

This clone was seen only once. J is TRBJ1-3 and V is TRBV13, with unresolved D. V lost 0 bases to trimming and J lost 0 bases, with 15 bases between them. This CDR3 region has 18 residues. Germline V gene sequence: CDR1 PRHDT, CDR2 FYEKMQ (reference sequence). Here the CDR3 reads CASSLGLLIGPSGNTIYF. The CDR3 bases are TGTGCCAGCAGCTTAGGTCTACTCATCGGACCCTCTGGAAACACCATATATTTT.

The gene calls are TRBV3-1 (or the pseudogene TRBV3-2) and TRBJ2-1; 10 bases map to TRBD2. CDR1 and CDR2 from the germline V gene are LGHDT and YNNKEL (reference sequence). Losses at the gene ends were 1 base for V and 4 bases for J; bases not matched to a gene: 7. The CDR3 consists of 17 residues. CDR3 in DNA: TGTGCCAGCAGCCAAGGGGCTAGCGGGGGACTTTACAATGAGCAGTTCTTC. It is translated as CASSQGASGGLYNEQFF.

CDR3 sequence reads: CASSRESTDTDTQYF. In DNA, the CDR3 is TGCGCCAGCAGCCGAGAGTCTACCGACACAGATACGCAGTATTTT. V usage is TRBV5-1 and J usage is TRBJ2-3; the D is unclear. Per the germline V gene, CDR1 is SGHRS and CDR2 is YFSETQ. This CDR3 has 15 amino acids. The V gene lost 4 bases and the J gene lost 2 bases, with 14 bases spanning the gap. Full variable domain (remainder filled in from reference TRBV5-1 and TRBJ2-3): KAGVTQTPRYLIKTRGQQVTLSCSPISGHRSVSWYQQTPGQGLQFLFEYFSETQRNKGNFPGRFSGRQFSNSRSEMNVSTLELGDSALYLCASSRESTDTDTQYFGPGTRLTVL.

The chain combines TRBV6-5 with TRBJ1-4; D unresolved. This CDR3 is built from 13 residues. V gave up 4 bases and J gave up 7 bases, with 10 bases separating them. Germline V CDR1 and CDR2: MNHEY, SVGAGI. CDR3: CASSWSSGEKLFF. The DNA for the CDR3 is TGTGCCAGCAGTTGGTCATCGGGTGAAAAACTGTTTTTT.

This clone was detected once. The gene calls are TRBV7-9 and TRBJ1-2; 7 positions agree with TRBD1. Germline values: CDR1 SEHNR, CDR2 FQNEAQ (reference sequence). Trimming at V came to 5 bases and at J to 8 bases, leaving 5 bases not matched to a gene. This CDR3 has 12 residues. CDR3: CASSPQGGGYTF. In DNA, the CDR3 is TGTGCCAGCAGCCCCCAGGGGGGCGGCTACACCTTC.

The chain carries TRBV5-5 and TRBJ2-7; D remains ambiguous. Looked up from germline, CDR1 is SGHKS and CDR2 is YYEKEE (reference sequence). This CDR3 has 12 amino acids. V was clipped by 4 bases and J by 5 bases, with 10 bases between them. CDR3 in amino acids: CASSPTAHEQYF. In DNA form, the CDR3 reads TGTGCCAGCAGCCCCACGGCCCACGAGCAGTACTTC.

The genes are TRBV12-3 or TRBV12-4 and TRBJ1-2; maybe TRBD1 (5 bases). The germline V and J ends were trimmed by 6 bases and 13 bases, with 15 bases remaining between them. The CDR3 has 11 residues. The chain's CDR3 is CASSMGLLGTF. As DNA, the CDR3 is TGTGCCAGCAGCATGGGACTATTGGGCACCTTC.

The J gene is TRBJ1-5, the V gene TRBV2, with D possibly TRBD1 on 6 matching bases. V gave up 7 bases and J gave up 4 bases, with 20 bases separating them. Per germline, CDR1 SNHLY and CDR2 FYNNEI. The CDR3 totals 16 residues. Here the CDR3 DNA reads TGTGCCAGCACCGCGGACAGTTTGGAGGCTAATCAGCCCCAGCATTTT. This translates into CASTADSLEANQPQHF.

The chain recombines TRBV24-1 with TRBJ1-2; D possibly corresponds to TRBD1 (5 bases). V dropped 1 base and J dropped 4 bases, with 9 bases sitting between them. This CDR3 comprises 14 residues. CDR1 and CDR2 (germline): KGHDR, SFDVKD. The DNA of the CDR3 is TGTGCCACCAGTGATTTTGCCAGGGCCTATGGCTACACCTTC. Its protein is CATSDFARAYGYTF.

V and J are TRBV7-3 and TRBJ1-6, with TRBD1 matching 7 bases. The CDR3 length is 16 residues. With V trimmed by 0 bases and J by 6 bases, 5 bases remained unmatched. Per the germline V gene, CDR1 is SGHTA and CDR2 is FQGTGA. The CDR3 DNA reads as TGTGCCAGCAGCTTAACTCCGACAGGGTCTAATTCACCCCTCCACTTT. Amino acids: CASSLTPTGSNSPLHF. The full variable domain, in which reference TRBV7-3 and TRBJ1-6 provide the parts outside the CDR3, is GAGVSQTPSNKVTEKGKYVELRCDPISGHTALYWYRQSLGQGPEFLIYFQGTGAADDSGLPNDRFFAVRPEGSVSTLKIQRTERGDSAVYLCASSLTPTGSNSPLHFGNGTRLTVT.

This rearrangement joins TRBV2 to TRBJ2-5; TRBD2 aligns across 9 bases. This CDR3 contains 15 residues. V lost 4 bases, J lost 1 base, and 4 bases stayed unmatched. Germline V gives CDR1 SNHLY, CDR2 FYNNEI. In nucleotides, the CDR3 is TGTGCCAGCAGTGGGGCTAGCGGGACCCAAGAGACCCAGTACTTC. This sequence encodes CASSGASGTQETQYF. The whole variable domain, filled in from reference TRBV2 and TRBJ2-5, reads EPEVTQTPSHQVTQMGQEVILRCVPISNHLYFYWYRQILGQKVEFLVSFYNNEISEKSEIFDDQFSVERPDGSNFTLKIRSTKLEDSAMYFCASSGASGTQETQYFGPGTRLLVL.

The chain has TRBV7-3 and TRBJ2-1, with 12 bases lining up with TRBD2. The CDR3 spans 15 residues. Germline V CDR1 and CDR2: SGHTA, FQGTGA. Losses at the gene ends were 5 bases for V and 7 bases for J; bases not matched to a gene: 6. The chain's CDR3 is CASSPLAGGWNEQFF. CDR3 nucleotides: TGTGCCAGCAGCCCACTAGCGGGGGGCTGGAATGAGCAGTTCTTC. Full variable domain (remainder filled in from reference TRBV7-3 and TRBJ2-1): GAGVSQTPSNKVTEKGKYVELRCDPISGHTALYWYRQSLGQGPEFLIYFQGTGAADDSGLPNDRFFAVRPEGSVSTLKIQRTERGDSAVYLCASSPLAGGWNEQFFGPGTRLTVL.

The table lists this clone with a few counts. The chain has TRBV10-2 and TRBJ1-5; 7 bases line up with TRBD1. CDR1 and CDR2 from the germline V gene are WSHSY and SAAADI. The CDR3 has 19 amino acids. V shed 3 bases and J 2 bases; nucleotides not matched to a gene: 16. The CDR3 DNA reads TGCGCCAGCAGTGATAACAGAGGGGCAGGGGGAAGGGGCAATCAGCCCCAGCATTTT. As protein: CASSDNRGAGGRGNQPQHF.

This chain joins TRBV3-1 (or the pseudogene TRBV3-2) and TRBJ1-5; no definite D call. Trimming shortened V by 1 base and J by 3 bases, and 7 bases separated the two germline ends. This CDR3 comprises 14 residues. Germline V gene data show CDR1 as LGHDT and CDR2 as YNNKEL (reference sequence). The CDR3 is CASSQVSANQPQHF. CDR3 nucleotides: TGTGCCAGCAGCCAAGTTTCAGCCAATCAGCCCCAGCATTTT.

CDR3 coding DNA: TGTGCCATCACTATGGACGGCCTGGCGGGGCCAGATACGCAGTATTTT. Translation: CAITMDGLAGPDTQYF. This chain joins TRBV10-3 and TRBJ2-3; maybe TRBD2 (6 bases). With 7 bases removed from V and 4 bases from J, the gap between germline ends came to 21 bases. CDR1 ENHRY and CDR2 SYGVKD come from the germline V gene. The CDR3 extends over 16 amino acids.

The CDR3 region is CASSQLGQPGREKLFF. For the CDR3, the DNA is TGCGCCAGCAGCCAACTAGGACAGCCCGGCAGGGAAAAACTGTTTTTT. This sequence joins TRBV4-1 and TRBJ1-4; TRBD1 is a possible D gene (6 bases). The CDR3 totals 16 residues. The germline V and J ends were trimmed by 2 bases and 8 bases, with 18 bases remaining between them. The V gene's germline CDR1 is MGHRA and CDR2 YSYEKL.

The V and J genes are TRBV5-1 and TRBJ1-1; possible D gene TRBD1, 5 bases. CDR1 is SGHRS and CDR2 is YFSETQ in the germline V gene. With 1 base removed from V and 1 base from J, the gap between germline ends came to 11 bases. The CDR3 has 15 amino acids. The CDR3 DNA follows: TGCGCCAGCAGCTTGTATTTTCAGGGGAACACTGAAGCTTTCTTT. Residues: CASSLYFQGNTEAFF.